This TCR beta chain was profiled in a study of blood T cell repertoires in COVID-19. For the study at large: PBMCs, B-cell-depleted T cells, or T cells provided the cDNA or gDNA that made up the material.

The V end was cut by 0 bases, the J end by 2 bases, with 17 bases between. The CDR3 length is 17 residues. Germline V lookup: CDR1 SGHRS, CDR2 YFSETQ. TCRdb's copy holds only in-frame clones and misses some; the assay was immunoSEQ multiplex PCR. The sample holds over 300,000 clones, more than 80% seen once. The sample holds a few counts of this clone. Sequencing was performed on peripheral blood. The rearrangement links TRBV5-1 to TRBJ1-1; tentative D call: TRBD1 (6 bases). The clonotype originates from a man between 18 and 29 years old who had recovered from COVID-19. DNA of the CDR3: TGCGCCAGCAGCTTGGCTAAAAACGGACAGCCAAACACTGAAGCTTTCTTT. It translates to CASSLAKNGQPNTEAFF.